Listed below are T cell receptor beta chains from one sample, sequenced in a study of T cell responses to AZD1222 COVID-19 vaccine. Sequencing was performed with immunoSEQ multiplex PCR; in TCRdb, only in-frame clones are kept and a portion is missing. Here the sample spans 100,000 to 150,000 clones, approximately 88% being singletons. Specimen: peripheral blood, collected on day 0 of AZD1222 vaccination. The receptor source for this set is an adult in good health. The CDR3 runs from the conserved cysteine through the conserved F or W.

v_gene	j_gene	CDR3aa
TRBV3-1/TRBV3-2	TRBJ1-1	CASSQPRGGGNTEAFF
TRBV10-3	TRBJ2-7	CAIRPPGTTVEQYF
TRBV6-5	TRBJ1-2	CASSYSGRGDGYTF
TRBV5-4	TRBJ2-3	CASSRRGPSTDTQYF
TRBV7-9	TRBJ1-6	CASSSTGSNSPLHF
TRBV6-5	TRBJ2-5	CASSYWGGETQYF
TRBV18	TRBJ2-7	CASSPNRDYEQYF
TRBV4-2	TRBJ2-2	CASSQVTANTGELFF
TRBV2	TRBJ2-4	CAGRTTDLAKNIQYF
TRBV4-3	TRBJ1-1	CASRGFNTEAFF
TRBV30	TRBJ1-5	CAWSRPGQANQPQHF
TRBV7-2	TRBJ2-7	CASSISTGSYEQYF
TRBV13	TRBJ2-7	CASSLRTSGGNYEQYF
TRBV5-1	TRBJ2-2	CASSLVTTGELFF
TRBV5-6	TRBJ2-2	CASSLVRGGHSGELFF
TRBV7-9	TRBJ1-1	CASRAGSAFGEAFF
TRBV6-6	TRBJ1-6	CASSPRTGSNSPLHF
TRBV19	TRBJ1-2	CASSIDLSGGRSGYTF
TRBV18	TRBJ1-2	CASSFDRDYGYTF
TRBV6-5	TRBJ2-2	CASRRDISTGELFF
TRBV30	TRBJ1-4	CAWSLNHEKLFF
TRBV12-3/TRBV12-4	TRBJ1-5	CASSPEDRQPQHF
TRBV11-2	TRBJ2-1	CASSFATSGGGAYNEQFF
TRBV5-1	TRBJ1-3	CASSFSGTGAGNTIYF
TRBV13	TRBJ1-1	CASSTEIPGQGNTEAFF
TRBV6-1	TRBJ2-1	CASRGPRGGPFF
TRBV12-3/TRBV12-4	TRBJ1-3	CASRWTAGNTIYF
TRBV6-1	TRBJ1-3	CASSEIGGGAHGNTIYF
TRBV7-9	TRBJ2-3	CASSPAPAGLGKDTQYF
TRBV7-9	TRBJ1-1	CASSRDMGLRGVEAFF
TRBV11-2	TRBJ2-5	CASSRRAWQETQYF
TRBV9	TRBJ2-2	CASSVVGGPNTGELFF
TRBV27	TRBJ1-1	CASSLGFGTPNTEAFF
TRBV6-2/TRBV6-3	TRBJ1-5	CASSFAVGNQPQHF
TRBV11-2	TRBJ2-7	CASSLDYEQYF
TRBV9	TRBJ1-6	CASSEGGQPTNSPLHF
TRBV6-6	TRBJ1-5	CASTPKGNQPQHF
TRBV7-9	TRBJ1-1	CASSFSQPNEAFF
TRBV6-2/TRBV6-3	TRBJ2-2	CASSFQGAFGELFF
TRBV10-3	TRBJ1-5	CAISESPGEINQPQHF
TRBV6-1	TRBJ2-7	CASSDGGEGRGFPYEQYF
TRBV3-1/TRBV3-2	TRBJ2-7	CASSQGGGLLSGEQYF
TRBV6-6	TRBJ2-1	CASTPGTASYNEQFF
TRBV5-4	TRBJ1-1	CASSHQALARHAEAFF
TRBV2	TRBJ1-1	CASMRTVSNTEAFF
TRBV12-5	TRBJ2-7	CASALGTQLGEQYF
TRBV5-6	TRBJ2-7	CASSPDRSYEQYF
TRBV24-1	TRBJ2-2	CATATGQRDTGELFF
TRBV6-6	TRBJ1-4	CATEGTGEEKLFF
TRBV5-1	TRBJ2-5	CASSTVLRTSGKETQYF
TRBV6-1	TRBJ1-5	CASSESPRELQPQHF
TRBV19	TRBJ1-6	CATFRRGESPLHF
TRBV25-1	TRBJ1-4	CASSERTPTNEKLFF
TRBV27	TRBJ2-1	CASSELSGLAFYNEQFF
TRBV7-6	TRBJ1-3	CASSRQGRGPSGNAIYF
TRBV3-1/TRBV3-2	TRBJ2-2	CASSRLAGMSAGELFF